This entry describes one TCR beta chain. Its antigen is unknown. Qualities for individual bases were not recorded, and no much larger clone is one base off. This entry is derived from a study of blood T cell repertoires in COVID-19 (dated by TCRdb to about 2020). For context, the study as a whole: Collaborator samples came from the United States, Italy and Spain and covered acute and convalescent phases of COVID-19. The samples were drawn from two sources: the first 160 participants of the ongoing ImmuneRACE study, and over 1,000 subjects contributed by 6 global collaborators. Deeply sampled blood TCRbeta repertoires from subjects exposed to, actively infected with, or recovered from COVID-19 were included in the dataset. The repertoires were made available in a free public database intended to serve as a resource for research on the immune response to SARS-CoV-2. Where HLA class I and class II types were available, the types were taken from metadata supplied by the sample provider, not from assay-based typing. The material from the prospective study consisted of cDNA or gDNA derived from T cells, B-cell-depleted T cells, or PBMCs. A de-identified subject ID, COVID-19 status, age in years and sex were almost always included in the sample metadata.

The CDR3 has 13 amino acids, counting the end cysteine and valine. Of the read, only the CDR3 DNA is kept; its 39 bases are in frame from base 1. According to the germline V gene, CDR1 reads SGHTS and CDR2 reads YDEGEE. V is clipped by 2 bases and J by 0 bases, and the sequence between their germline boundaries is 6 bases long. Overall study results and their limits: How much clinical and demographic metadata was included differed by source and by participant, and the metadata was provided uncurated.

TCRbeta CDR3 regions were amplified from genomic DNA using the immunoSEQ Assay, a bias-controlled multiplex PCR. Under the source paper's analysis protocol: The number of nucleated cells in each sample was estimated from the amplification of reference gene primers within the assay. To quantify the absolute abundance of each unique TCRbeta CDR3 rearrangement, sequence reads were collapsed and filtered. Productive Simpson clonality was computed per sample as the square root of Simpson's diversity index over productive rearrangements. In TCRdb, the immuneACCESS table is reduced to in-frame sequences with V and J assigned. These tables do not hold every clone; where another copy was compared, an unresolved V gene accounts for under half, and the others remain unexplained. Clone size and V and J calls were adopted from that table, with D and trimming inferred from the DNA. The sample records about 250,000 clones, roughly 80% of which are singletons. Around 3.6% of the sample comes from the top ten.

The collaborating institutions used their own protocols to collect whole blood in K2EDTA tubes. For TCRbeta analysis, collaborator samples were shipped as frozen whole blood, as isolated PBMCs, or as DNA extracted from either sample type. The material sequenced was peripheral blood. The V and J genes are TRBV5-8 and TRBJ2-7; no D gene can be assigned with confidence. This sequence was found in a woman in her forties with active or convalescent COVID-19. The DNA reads TGTGCCAGCAGCTTAGCCTACTCCTACGAGCAGTACGTC. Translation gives CASSLAYSYEQYV.